Following are 4 T cell receptor beta chains from one sample sequenced in a study of regulatory T cells in long-lasting Graves disease. The time point here: newly diagnosed GD, antithyroid drugs for less than 3 months. Following extraction of RNA from PBMCs, that RNA was used to make the TCR library. Construction of the TCR beta libraries employed iRepertoire HTBI primers in conjunction with Arm-PCR of CDR3 regions. MiXCR was run by TCRdb on the multiplex PCR reads, yielding one entry per CDR3 protein. The sample has a few hundred thousand distinct CDR3 sequences; about 14% are singletons. These sequences were also reported in another study, on T cells in Graves' hyperthyroidism and ophthalmopathy.

Sequencing was performed on peripheral blood mononuclear cells (PBMCs), taken at new diagnosis, from a patient treated with antithyroid drugs. Receptor source: a woman between 50 and 59 years old with Graves disease.

This chain uses TRBV5-6 with TRBJ2-1; D uncertain. The CDR3 runs 15 residues. The germline V gene has CDR1 SGHDT and CDR2 YYEEEE. V lost 1 base and J 6 bases, leaving 14 bases between the germline ends. The CDR3: CASSLSEEYGNEQFF. CDR3 bases: TGTGCCAGCAGCTTGAGTGAGGAATATGGCAATGAGCAGTTCTTC. The full variable domain, rest sourced from reference TRBV5-6 and TRBJ2-1, is DAGVTQSPTHLIKTRGQQVTLRCSPKSGHDTVSWYQQALGQGPQFIFQYYEEEERQRGNFPDRFSGHQFPNYSSELNVNALLLGDSALYLCASSLSEEYGNEQFFGPGTRLTVL.

This clonotype came up a few times. J is TRBJ1-1 and V is TRBV7-9; 8 bases fit TRBD1. The CDR3 has 15 amino acids. Trimming cost V 3 bases and J 3 bases; bases outside gene matches: 6. CDR1 is SEHNR and CDR2 is FQNEAQ in the germline V gene (reference sequence). CDR3 in amino acids: CASSFADRGHTEAFF. In DNA form, the CDR3 reads TGTGCCAGCAGCTTCGCAGACAGGGGTCACACTGAAGCTTTCTTT.

The chain recombines TRBV6-2 or TRBV6-3 with TRBJ1-5; D is unresolved. The CDR3 contains 14 residues. V shed 2 bases and J shed 4 bases, with 9 bases lying between them. The germline V gene has CDR1 MNHEY and CDR2 SVGEGT. The CDR3 is CASSYAAGNQPQHF. In nucleotides, the CDR3 is TGTGCCAGCAGTTACGCGGCAGGTAATCAGCCCCAGCATTTT.

This clonotype was seen many times. This chain links TRBV5-4 with TRBJ2-1; 8 bases line up with TRBD2. Germline CDR1 SGHNT, CDR2 YYREEE (reference sequence). This CDR3 has 16 amino acids. The V and J ends lost 0 bases and 9 bases, in that order; junction bases with no gene match: 11. In nucleotides, the CDR3 is TGTGCCAGCAGCTTGGATGCCGGGAGGGCCAACGGTGAGCAGTTCTTC. Its protein product is CASSLDAGRANGEQFF.